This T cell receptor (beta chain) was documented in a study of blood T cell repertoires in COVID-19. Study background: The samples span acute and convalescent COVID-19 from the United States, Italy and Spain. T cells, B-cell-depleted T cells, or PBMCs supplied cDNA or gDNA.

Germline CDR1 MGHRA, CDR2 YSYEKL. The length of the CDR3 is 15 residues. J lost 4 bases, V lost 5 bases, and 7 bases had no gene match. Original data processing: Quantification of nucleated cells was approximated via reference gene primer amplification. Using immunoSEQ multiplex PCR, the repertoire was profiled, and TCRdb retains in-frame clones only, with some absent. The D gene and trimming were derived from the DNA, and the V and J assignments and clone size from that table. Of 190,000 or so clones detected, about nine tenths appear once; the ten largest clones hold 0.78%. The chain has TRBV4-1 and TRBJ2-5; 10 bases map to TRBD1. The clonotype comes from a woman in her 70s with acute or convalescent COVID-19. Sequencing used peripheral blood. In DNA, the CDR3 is TGCGCCAGCAGCGCGCGGGACAGGGGTTCAGAGACCCAGTACTTC. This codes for CASSARDRGSETQYF.